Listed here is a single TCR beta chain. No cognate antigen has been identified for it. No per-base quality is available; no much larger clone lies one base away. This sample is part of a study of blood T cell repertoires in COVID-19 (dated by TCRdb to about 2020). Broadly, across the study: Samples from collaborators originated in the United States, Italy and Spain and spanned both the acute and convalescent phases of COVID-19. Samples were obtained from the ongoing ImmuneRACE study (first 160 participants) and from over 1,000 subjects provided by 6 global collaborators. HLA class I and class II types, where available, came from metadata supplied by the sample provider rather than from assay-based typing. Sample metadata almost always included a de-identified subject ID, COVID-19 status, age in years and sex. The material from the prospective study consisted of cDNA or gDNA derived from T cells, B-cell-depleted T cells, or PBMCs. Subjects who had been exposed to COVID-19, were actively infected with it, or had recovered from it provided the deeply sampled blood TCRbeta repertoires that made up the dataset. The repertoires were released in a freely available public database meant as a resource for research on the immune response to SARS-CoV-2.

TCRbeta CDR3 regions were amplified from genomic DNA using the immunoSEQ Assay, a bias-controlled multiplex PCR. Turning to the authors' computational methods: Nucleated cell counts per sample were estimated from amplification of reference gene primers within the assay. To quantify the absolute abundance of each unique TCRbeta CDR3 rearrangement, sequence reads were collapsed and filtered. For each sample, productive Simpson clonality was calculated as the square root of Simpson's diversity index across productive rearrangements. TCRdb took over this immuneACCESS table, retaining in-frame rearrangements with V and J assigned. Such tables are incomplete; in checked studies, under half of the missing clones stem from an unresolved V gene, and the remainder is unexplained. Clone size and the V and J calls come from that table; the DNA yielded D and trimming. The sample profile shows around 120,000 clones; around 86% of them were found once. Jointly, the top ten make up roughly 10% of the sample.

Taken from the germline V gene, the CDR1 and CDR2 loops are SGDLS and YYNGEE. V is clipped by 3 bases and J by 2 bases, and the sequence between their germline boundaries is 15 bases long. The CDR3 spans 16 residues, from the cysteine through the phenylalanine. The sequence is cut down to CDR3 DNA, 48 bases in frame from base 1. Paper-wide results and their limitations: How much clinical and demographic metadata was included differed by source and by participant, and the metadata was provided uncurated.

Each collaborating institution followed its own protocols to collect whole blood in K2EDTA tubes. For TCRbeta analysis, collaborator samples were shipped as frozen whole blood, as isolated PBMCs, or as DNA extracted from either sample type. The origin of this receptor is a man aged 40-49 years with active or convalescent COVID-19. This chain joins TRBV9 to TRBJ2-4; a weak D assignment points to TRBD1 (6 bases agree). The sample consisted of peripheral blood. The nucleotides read TGTGCCAGCAGCGGACAAGTGACAGGCCCCAAAAACATTCAGTACTTC. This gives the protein CASSGQVTGPKNIQYF.